Sequencing of this TCR beta chain was carried out in a study of T cell repertoires in cytomegalovirus infection (dated by TCRdb to about 2019). About the full investigation: Donor HLA type was relevant to the analysis, as public TCR beta signatures indicated carriage of CMV infection together with the matching HLA type. Results and caveats for the whole study, not just this receptor: The ex vivo response was dominated by HLA-C-restricted CMV-specific TCR beta clonotypes, and the single most frequent clonotype in two of eight donors was supplied by these HLA-C-restricted clonotypes. Carriers of CMV infection plus the relevant HLA type were discriminated by the cumulative frequency of public TCR beta family members in the study cohort and in an independent roughly 400-donor cohort.

In regard to this clonotype: Its antigen remains unidentified. No base quality values were provided; no much bigger clone lies one nucleotide off.

The sequencer was an Illumina HiSeq 1500. TCRdb reran the public reads through fastp at Q25 and MiXCR, keeping productive beta chains. Under each unique CDR3 protein, matching rows form one entry showing the most common genes and DNA. This sample is represented by fewer than 700,000 distinct CDR3 sequences; approximately 24% of them were singletons. 8% of the sample is in the top ten clones. In the germline V gene, CDR1 corresponds to MDHEN and CDR2 to SYDVKM. Trimming accounts for 7 bases at V and 4 bases at J, while the number of junction bases matched to no gene is 6. The CDR3 spans 13 residues, from the cysteine through the phenylalanine. Only CDR3 DNA remains: 39 bases, in frame from the first base.

The receptor comes from a human donor in good health (CMV status not recorded). Some clones in this sample may be carry-over from other donors' samples. The sample taken for sequencing was CD8+ T cells from PBMCs. In this chain, TRBV28 is recombined with TRBJ1-1; 7 bases in between match TRBD1. DNA sequence: TGTGCCAGCATCCCGACAGGGCCCACTGAAGCTTTCTTT. This gives the protein CASIPTGPTEAFF.